This T cell receptor (beta chain) was recorded in a study of beta chain features in type 1 diabetes. Germline lookup yields CDR1 SGHRS and CDR2 YFSETQ. Trimming took off 0 bases at V and 0 bases at J, with 4 bases between the two ends. CDR3 length: 15 amino acids. cDNA synthesis used the whole RNA isolate, giving expressed TCRB sequences. Method: immunoSEQ multiplex PCR; TCRdb's copy keeps in-frame clones and lacks some. This sample has roughly 60,000 clones, with roughly three fifths found just once. Input material: Tregs from blood. The gene calls are TRBV5-1 and TRBJ2-6, with no clear D. This clonotype was obtained from a woman aged 18-29 years in good health. DNA of the CDR3: TGCGCCAGCAGCTTGGTTATCTCTGGGGCCAACGTCCTGACTTTC. It specifies CASSLVISGANVLTF.